These 25 T cell receptor beta chains were sequenced from one sample in a study of blood T cell repertoires in COVID-19. Some clones are missing from TCRdb's copy, which holds only in-frame ones; the method was immunoSEQ multiplex PCR. The sample shows 100,000 to 120,000 clones, 82% of them seen only once. The source material was peripheral blood. These receptors all come from a woman in her fifties or sixties with acute or convalescent COVID-19.

This clone was detected only once. This rearrangement joins TRBV3-1 (or the pseudogene TRBV3-2) to TRBJ2-5; no firm D call. The CDR3 runs to 14 residues. Per germline, CDR1 LGHDT and CDR2 YNNKEL (reference sequence). V gave up 4 bases and J gave up 7 bases, with 16 bases separating them. CDR3 in DNA: TGTGCCAGCAGCCCCTCTGTCCGAACGGGGACCCAGTACTTC. Translating gives CASSPSVRTGTQYF.

The DNA of the CDR3 is TGTGCCAGCAGAAAAACTAGCGGGGGGGCCTCTAGCACAGATACGCAGTATTTT. Protein product: CASRKTSGGASSTDTQYF. This chain uses TRBV5-4 with TRBJ2-3; 13 bases are shared with TRBD2. Trimming at V came to 5 bases and at J to 0 bases, leaving 9 bases not matched to a gene. Looked up from germline, CDR1 is SGHNT and CDR2 is YYREEE (reference sequence). The CDR3 has 18 residues.

For the CDR3, the DNA is TGCGCCAGCAGTCAATTACTCAGAAACGGGAACATTCAGTACTTC. This translates into CASSQLLRNGNIQYF. The rearrangement joins TRBV23-1 to TRBJ2-4; D is unclear. TRBV23-1 is sorted into the ORF group, with uncertain function. V dropped 1 base and J dropped 7 bases, with 14 bases sitting between them. The CDR3 spans 15 residues.

The chain joins TRBV28 to TRBJ1-1; 9 bases are a match to TRBD1. The CDR3 length is 15 residues. V was pared by 8 bases and J by 4 bases, with 11 bases of the junction left unmatched. Germline V gene lookup returns CDR1 MDHEN and CDR2 SYDVKM. DNA for the CDR3: TGTGCCAGCCACCCGTATTCGGGACAGGGCACTGAAGCTTTCTTT. Translated: CASHPYSGQGTEAFF. Looking up the rest from reference TRBV28 and TRBJ1-1 gives the full variable domain: DVKVTQSSRYLVKRTGEKVFLECVQDMDHENMFWYRQDPGLGLRLIYFSYDVKMKEKGDIPEGYSVSREKKERFSLILESASTNQTSMYLCASHPYSGQGTEAFFGQGTRLTVV.

The CDR3 sequence is CASSVGQGVEQYF. Here the CDR3 DNA reads TGCGCCAGCAGCGTGGGACAGGGAGTTGAGCAGTACTTC. The chain employs TRBV5-1 and TRBJ2-7; TRBD1 matches 9 bases. Germline CDR1 SGHRS, CDR2 YFSETQ. V was clipped by 4 bases and J by 7 bases; unmatched bases: 6. The CDR3 has 13 amino acids. The full variable domain, rest sourced from reference TRBV5-1 and TRBJ2-7, is KAGVTQTPRYLIKTRGQQVTLSCSPISGHRSVSWYQQTPGQGLQFLFEYFSETQRNKGNFPGRFSGRQFSNSRSEMNVSTLELGDSALYLCASSVGQGVEQYFGPGTRLTVT.

This chain joins TRBV2 and TRBJ2-7, with TRBD2 identical over 12 bases. Germline V gene lookup returns CDR1 SNHLY and CDR2 FYNNEI. J lost 5 bases, V lost 4 bases, and 12 bases had no gene match. This CDR3 region has 17 residues. Written as DNA, the CDR3 is TGTGCCAGCAGTGCGACTAGCGGGGGCCCCTCGGGCGACGAGCAGTACTTC. It specifies CASSATSGGPSGDEQYF.

The CDR3 sequence is CASRGTGSVNTEAFF. The CDR3 coding sequence is TGTGCCAGCAGGGGGACAGGGTCGGTGAACACTGAAGCTTTCTTT. The genes are TRBV28 and TRBJ1-1; 9 nucleotides match TRBD1. J was trimmed by 0 bases and V by 6 bases; bases with no gene match: 5. This CDR3 has 15 residues. Germline V gene data show CDR1 as MDHEN and CDR2 as SYDVKM. Combining the CDR3 with reference TRBV28 and TRBJ1-1 gives the whole variable domain DVKVTQSSRYLVKRTGEKVFLECVQDMDHENMFWYRQDPGLGLRLIYFSYDVKMKEKGDIPEGYSVSREKKERFSLILESASTNQTSMYLCASRGTGSVNTEAFFGQGTRLTVV.

J is TRBJ1-2 and V is TRBV6-1, with D possibly matching TRBD1 (5 bases). V lost 2 bases to trimming and J lost 4 bases, with 11 bases between them. Per the germline V gene, CDR1 is MNHNS and CDR2 is SASEGT. The CDR3 is 14 residues long. In DNA form, the CDR3 reads TGTGCCAGCAGTGAACGGGGGTTGAGCTATGGCTACACCTTC. It codes for CASSERGLSYGYTF.

The V call is TRBV5-1, the J call TRBJ2-6; 7 bases align to TRBD1. The V and J ends lost 0 bases and 0 bases, in that order; junction bases with no gene match: 9. Per germline, CDR1 SGHRS and CDR2 YFSETQ. CDR3 size: 19 residues. CDR3 residues: CASSLGVVGGVSGANVLTF. The CDR3, as DNA: TGCGCCAGCAGCTTGGGAGTCGTAGGGGGCGTCTCTGGGGCCAACGTCCTGACTTTC.

The chain has TRBV11-3 and TRBJ2-6; D might be TRBD1 (5 bases). Germline-derived CDR1 and CDR2 are SGHNT and YENEEA. Between the trimmed V and J ends, which lost 5 bases and 0 bases, there was a span of 8 bases. The CDR3 loop spans 15 amino acids. The CDR3 protein is CASSARVSGANVLTF. The CDR3, as DNA: TGTGCCAGCAGCGCCAGGGTCTCTGGGGCCAACGTCCTGACTTTC.

The chain recombines TRBV18 with TRBJ2-2; the D is unclear. V lost 4 bases to trimming and J lost 3 bases, with 3 bases between them. CDR1 and CDR2 (germline): KGHSH, LQKENI. The CDR3 sequence is 12 residues long. The CDR3: CASSHYTGELFF. The CDR3 nucleotides are TGTGCCAGCTCACACTACACCGGGGAGCTGTTTTTT.

This chain joins TRBV4-2 and TRBJ1-3; a weak D match, TRBD1 (6 bases). Germline V CDR1 and CDR2: LGHNA, YNFKEQ. This CDR3 comprises 15 residues. V was clipped by 4 bases and J by 4 bases, with 14 bases between them. The CDR3 loop is CASSRTDRFGNTIYF. As DNA, the CDR3 is TGTGCCAGCAGCCGGACTGACAGGTTCGGAAACACCATATATTTT.

This chain connects TRBV5-1 to TRBJ1-2, with 12 bases lining up with TRBD1. Germline V gives CDR1 SGHRS, CDR2 YFSETQ. After removal of 4 bases from V and 8 bases from J, the junction contained 3 bases not matched to a gene. CDR3 length: 13 residues. The CDR3 here is CASSKGTGGGYTF. In DNA form, the CDR3 reads TGCGCCAGCAGCAAGGGGACAGGGGGCGGCTACACCTTC.

The chain carries TRBV9 and TRBJ1-2; TRBD1 agrees at 9 bases. Germline V lookup: CDR1 SGDLS, CDR2 YYNGEE. V shed 2 bases, J shed 9 bases, and the junction held 11 bases outside the gene matches. This CDR3 contains 15 residues. CDR3: CASSVGQGVTGRYTF. CDR3 coding DNA: TGTGCCAGCAGCGTGGGACAGGGTGTGACCGGGCGCTACACCTTC.

The rearrangement joins TRBV7-8 to TRBJ1-2, with D uncertain. The CDR3 loop spans 12 amino acids. Germline V gene data show CDR1 as SGHVS and CDR2 as FQNEAQ. V was trimmed by 5 bases and J by 3 bases, leaving 7 bases between them. The CDR3: CASSTEHYGYTF. The CDR3 DNA sequence: TGTGCCAGCAGCACAGAACACTATGGCTACACCTTC.

This chain uses TRBV4-3 with TRBJ2-7, with D perhaps TRBD2 (6 bases). V dropped 4 bases and J dropped 0 bases, with 13 bases sitting between them. Looked up from germline, CDR1 is LGHNA and CDR2 is YSLEER. The CDR3 loop spans 15 amino acids. Here the CDR3 reads CASSLGTRGSYEQYF. CDR3 in DNA: TGCGCCAGCAGCCTGGGGACTCGAGGCTCCTACGAGCAGTACTTC.

The rearrangement uses TRBV7-2 and TRBJ1-2, with 7 positions matching TRBD1. The CDR3 is 16 amino acids. The V and J ends lost 4 bases and 4 bases, in that order; junction bases with no gene match: 12. Looked up from germline, CDR1 is SGHTA and CDR2 is FQGNSA. CDR3: CASSSGTGAWGYGYTF. The CDR3 region has the DNA TGTGCCAGCAGCTCCGGCACAGGGGCATGGGGCTATGGCTACACCTTC.

The chain carries TRBV29-1 and TRBJ2-4; tentative D call: TRBD1 (6 bases). The CDR3 consists of 13 residues. Germline loops: CDR1 SQVTM, CDR2 ANQGSEA. The V gene lost 6 bases and the J gene lost 7 bases, with 16 bases spanning the gap. The CDR3 sequence: CSVLLGGTNIQYF. The CDR3 coding sequence is TGCAGCGTCCTCCTTGGGGGCACGAACATTCAGTACTTC.

The chain combines TRBV28 with TRBJ2-3; 10 bases fit TRBD2. There are 17 residues in the CDR3. The J segment lost 0 bases and the V segment lost 4 bases, leaving 7 bases of the junction unmatched. Germline V lookup: CDR1 MDHEN, CDR2 SYDVKM. CDR3 DNA: TGTGCCAGCAGTTCCCCGGGACTAGCGTCTAGCACAGATACGCAGTATTTT. Its protein product is CASSSPGLASSTDTQYF.

The gene calls are TRBV5-4 and TRBJ2-3; 9 positions agree with TRBD2. The CDR3 has 14 amino acids. Germline V gene lookup returns CDR1 SGHNT and CDR2 YYREEE (reference sequence). J was trimmed by 4 bases and V by 4 bases; bases with no gene match: 4. CDR3: CASSPTSGADTQYF. The CDR3, as DNA: TGTGCCAGCAGCCCGACTAGCGGTGCAGATACGCAGTATTTT. Full variable domain (rest looked up from reference TRBV5-4 and TRBJ2-3): ETGVTQSPTHLIKTRGQQVTLRCSSQSGHNTVSWYQQALGQGPQFIFQYYREEENGRGNFPPRFSGLQFPNYSSELNVNALELDDSALYLCASSPTSGADTQYFGPGTRLTVL.

The table lists this clone with a count of one. The chain links TRBV7-2 to TRBJ2-7; TRBD1 matches 8 bases. The CDR3 totals 14 residues. V dropped 7 bases and J dropped 7; count of bases not matched to a gene: 12. CDR1 SGHTA and CDR2 FQGNSA come from the germline V gene. Here the CDR3 reads CASTPSNRGKEQYF. Here the CDR3 DNA reads TGTGCCAGCACCCCATCTAACAGGGGGAAAGAGCAGTACTTC.

The chain joins TRBV11-2 to TRBJ1-4; 10 nucleotides agree with TRBD1. CDR1 is SGHAT and CDR2 is FQNNGV in the germline V gene. The CDR3 spans 14 residues. The V gene end was trimmed by 3 bases and the J gene end by 7 bases; junction bases not matched to a gene: 2. The CDR3 protein is CASSFGTGAEKLFF. CDR3 coding DNA: TGTGCCAGCAGCTTCGGGACAGGGGCTGAAAAACTGTTTTTT.

This clone was observed a single time. The rearrangement joins TRBV11-2 to TRBJ1-2; tentatively, D is TRBD1 (6 bases). Per germline, CDR1 SGHAT and CDR2 FQNNGV. The CDR3 is 16 residues long. V lost 5 bases and J lost 6, with 22 bases in between. The CDR3 DNA is TGTGCCAGCAGCCCCAGGCTAAAAACAGGGCCGGATGGCTACACCTTC. As protein: CASSPRLKTGPDGYTF.

The chain joins TRBV5-1 to TRBJ1-2; 8 bases agree with TRBD1. This CDR3 is built from 14 residues. Trimming cost V 3 bases and J 8 bases; bases outside gene matches: 9. Germline V gene lookup returns CDR1 SGHRS and CDR2 YFSETQ. The CDR3 spells CASSSDQGARGYTF. The CDR3 nucleotides are TGCGCCAGCAGCTCCGACCAGGGGGCCCGGGGCTACACCTTC.

CDR3 nucleotide sequence: TGTGCCAGCAGTGAGATAGCGGGAGACAATGAGCAGTTCTTC. Translation: CASSEIAGDNEQFF. This chain uses TRBV6-1 with TRBJ2-1; the match to TRBD2 covers 9 bases. The CDR3 totals 14 residues. After removal of 3 bases from V and 5 bases from J, the junction contained 2 bases not matched to a gene. Germline V CDR1 and CDR2: MNHNS, SASEGT.